These T cell receptor beta chains were read from a single sample in a study of T cell repertoires in cytomegalovirus infection. What these receptors recognize is not known. TCRdb re-called the reads through MiXCR, storing one row per CDR3 protein. The table includes fewer than 850,000 distinct CDR3 sequences, 25% to 35% detected once. The specimen comprised cultured CD8+ T cells from PBMCs, sampled from culture after CMV antigen stimulation. The receptor source for this set is a human donor in good health (CMV status not recorded). Some clones in this sample may be carry-over from other donors' samples. Both conserved end residues are part of each CDR3. The order of the fields is V gene, CDR3 protein.

>TRBV2
CASSEAGQGVKDTQYF
>TRBV7-9
CASSGQGSDQPQHF
>TRBV7-6
CASSLDGRTDTQYF
>TRBV18
CASSPWDRGFYEQYF
>TRBV5-1
CASSLGGRGHGYTF
>TRBV27
CASPLIEQGGKCTEAFF
>TRBV4-3
CASSQGDYQETQYF
>TRBV7-9
CASSLRTGTYNEQFF
>TRBV6-5
CASSYSTGYYGYTF
>TRBV4-1
CASSQDAAVADTQYF
>TRBV14
CASSPRAEGLVASPLHF
>TRBV27
CASISGGQGTQYF
>TRBV27
CASSWSATNEKLFF
>TRBV27
CASKELGISSSYNSPLHF
>TRBV7-2
CASSLLGTHYNEQFF
>TRBV27
CASSGTGDYSNQPQHF
>TRBV27
CASSFGVYQPQHF
>TRBV4-3
CASSQDLRVVGSPLHF
>TRBV6-5
CASSFRTTRDTEAFF
>TRBV24-1
CATSEHTSNQPQHF
>TRBV29-1
CSVDPQPNTEAFF
>TRBV10-3
CAISESEGSTEAFF
>TRBV7-2
CASSLYWPGTGASGNTIYF
>TRBV12-3/TRBV12-4
CASSEGQGAREGYTF
>TRBV7-2
CASSLSQGLAGGAFTNEQFF
>TRBV7-6
CASSWGTAQETQYF
>TRBV7-9
CASSTGQGASYNSPLHF
>TRBV13
CASSRETGINEKLFF
>TRBV7-6
CASSLAGWASSYNEQFF
>TRBV3-1
CASRKGPSQNYGYTF
>TRBV2
CATPEEGGESDEQFF
>TRBV7-9
CASSPGLAGGSYEQYF
>TRBV28
CASSFRGWNQPQHF
>TRBV7-2
CASSFYRAGSYEQYF
>TRBV11-2
CASSSPWGTGELFF
>TRBV27
CASTADSGGNQPQHF
>TRBV27
CATADRVGYTF
>TRBV7-3
CASSPDNMDEQFF
>TRBV7-9
CASSPPSGRETQYF
>TRBV27
CASSWGTGGYNEQFF
>TRBV7-6
CASSGSRGSGNTIYF
>TRBV6-1
CASSEESVYGYTF
>TRBV24-1
CATGGEGANTGELFF
>TRBV6-8
CASSLIRSSYNEQFF